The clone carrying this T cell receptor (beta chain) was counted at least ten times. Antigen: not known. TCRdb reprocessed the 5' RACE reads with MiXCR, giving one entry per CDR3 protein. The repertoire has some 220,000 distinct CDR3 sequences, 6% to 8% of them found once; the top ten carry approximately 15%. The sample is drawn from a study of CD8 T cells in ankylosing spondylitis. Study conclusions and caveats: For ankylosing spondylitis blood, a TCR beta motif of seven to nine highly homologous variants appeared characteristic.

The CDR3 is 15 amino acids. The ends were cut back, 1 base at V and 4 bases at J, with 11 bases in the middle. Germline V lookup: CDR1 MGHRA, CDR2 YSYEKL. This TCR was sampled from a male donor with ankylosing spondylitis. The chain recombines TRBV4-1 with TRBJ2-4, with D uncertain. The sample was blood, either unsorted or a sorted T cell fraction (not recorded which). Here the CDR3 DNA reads TGCGCCAGCAGCCAAGTCGTTTCAATTAAAAACATTCAGTACTTC. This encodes CASSQVVSIKNIQYF.